The entry below describes one T cell receptor beta chain. What it binds is not known. This sample also contains other DNA sequences that code for the same CDR3. Replicate PCRs for unsorted PBMC used around 270 ng DNA (about 27,000 T cell genomes). The data were produced by immunoSEQ multiplex PCR, yet TCRdb's version contains in-frame clones alone and is incomplete. The data hold about 470,000 clones, with about 85% observed a single time. These data belong to a study of shared clonotypes between healthy human individuals. Study-level findings and limits: Only blood samples were collected, and tissue repertoires likely differ. Clonotype sharing levels among donors were expected to vary with sequencing depth. Donor scarcity curtailed the genetic and exposure-history diversity represented herein.

The origin of this receptor is a woman aged 40 to 55 in good health. Some clones in this sample may be carry-over from other donors' samples. The specimen sequenced was PBMCs.

CDR3 coding DNA: TGTGCCAGCAGTGACCGCGGGACAGGGTCCTACGAGCAGTACTTC. This sequence encodes CASSDRGTGSYEQYF. The chain recombines TRBV6-1 with TRBJ2-7; TRBD1 matches 9 bases. Germline loops: CDR1 MNHNS, CDR2 SASEGT. The length of the CDR3 is 15 residues. The V segment lost 3 bases and the J segment 1 base; nucleotides outside the gene matches: 4.